The 18 T cell receptor beta chains below all came from one sample that was sequenced in a study of prognosis after radiotherapy for stage I lung cancer. TCR beta CDR3 was amplified from genomic DNA by two-round multiplex PCR. Every TRBV and TRBJ gene had its own specific primer in first-round PCR. MiXCR, applied by TCRdb to the multiplex PCR reads, yields one record per CDR3 protein. The sample has around 9,200 distinct CDR3 sequences, approximately 60% seen once; the top ten hold roughly 20%. The input for sequencing was PBMCs, taken before or after stereotactic body radiation therapy (not recorded which). The receptors stem from a donor over 45 with non-small cell lung cancer.

This chain joins TRBV7-8 and TRBJ1-2, with TRBD1 matching over 7 bases. V lost 5 bases, J lost 13 bases, and 19 bases stayed unmatched. Per the germline V gene, CDR1 is SGHVS and CDR2 is FQNEAQ. The CDR3 is 15 residues long. The CDR3 nucleotides are TGTGCCAGCAGCGCCGCATCCGGGACAGCCCCTTTAAGCACCTTC. It specifies CASSAASGTAPLSTF.

V usage is TRBV20-1 and J usage is TRBJ2-7; either TRBD1 or TRBD2 may fit D (5 bases each). CDR3 length: 12 amino acids. Germline lookup yields CDR1 DFQATT and CDR2 SNEGSKA (reference sequence). V was clipped by 2 bases and J by 6 bases, with 11 bases between them. This chain's CDR3 is CSARSGRREQYF. Here the CDR3 DNA reads TGCAGTGCTAGATCGGGGCGACGCGAGCAGTACTTC.

Sample share makes this clonotype medium-sized. V usage is TRBV11-2 and J usage is TRBJ1-3, with a weak D call TRBD1 (6 bases). The germline V gene encodes CDR1 SGHAT and CDR2 FQNNGV. The CDR3 has 15 residues. Trimming cost V 3 bases and J 3 bases, with 12 bases left between them. The DNA of the CDR3 is TGTGCCAGCAGCTTGGGCGGGGGGCTTGGAAACACCATATATTTT. This gives the protein CASSLGGGLGNTIYF.

This clonotype was seen many times. The V call is TRBV19, the J call TRBJ2-5, with 7 positions matching TRBD2. The germline V gene encodes CDR1 LNHDA and CDR2 SQIVND (reference sequence). J lost 0 bases, V lost 7 bases, and 8 bases had no gene match. The CDR3 sequence is 15 residues long. The CDR3 DNA sequence: TGTGCCAGTACCCTGGGGGGGAACCACCAAGAGACCCAGTACTTC. Translated, it gives CASTLGGNHQETQYF.

This clonotype appeared a single time. V and J are TRBV6-4 and TRBJ2-1; TRBD2 matches at 8 bases. V shed 7 bases and J 3 bases; nucleotides not matched to a gene: 8. Germline V gives CDR1 MRHNA, CDR2 SNTAGT. The CDR3 covers 15 residues. The CDR3 spells CASTFLSGIYNEQFF. The CDR3 DNA reads as TGTGCCAGCACTTTCCTTAGCGGGATCTACAATGAGCAGTTCTTC.

A word on this clonotype: A far larger clone is off by one base, so a read error is likely. This chain joins TRBV6-4 and TRBJ2-1; TRBD2 agrees at 10 bases. In germline, CDR1 is MRHNA, CDR2 SNTAGT. J gave up 5 bases and V 8 bases, and 6 bases lay outside the gene matches. CDR3 length: 14 residues. CDR3 region: CASEVLAGHNEQFF. CDR3 nucleotides: TGTGCCAGCGAGGTACTAGCGGGGCACAATGAGCAGTTCTTC.

This clonotype is labeled as medium-sized. This chain joins TRBV6-1 and TRBJ2-6, with a possible D match to TRBD2 (5 bases). Germline CDR1 reads MNHNS; CDR2 reads SASEGT. V was trimmed by 0 bases and J by 2 bases, leaving 8 bases between them. This CDR3 is 16 amino acids long. CDR3 in amino acids: CASSEARRTGANVLTF. The CDR3 DNA is TGTGCCAGCAGTGAAGCTAGGAGGACTGGGGCCAACGTCCTGACTTTC.

The CDR3 DNA sequence: TGTGCCAGCAGTACCTACAATGAGCAGTTCTTC. Its translation is CASSTYNEQFF. The chain has TRBV28 and TRBJ2-1; no clear D gene. The CDR3 runs to 11 residues. CDR1 is MDHEN, CDR2 SYDVKM, per germline. V dropped 5 bases and J dropped 2 bases, with 1 base sitting between them. The full variable domain, with the rest looked up from reference TRBV28 and TRBJ2-1, is DVKVTQSSRYLVKRTGEKVFLECVQDMDHENMFWYRQDPGLGLRLIYFSYDVKMKEKGDIPEGYSVSREKKERFSLILESASTNQTSMYLCASSTYNEQFFGPGTRLTVL.

This chain uses TRBV5-1 with TRBJ2-7, with 8 positions matching TRBD1. The V and J ends lost 0 bases and 13 bases, in that order; junction bases with no gene match: 15. The CDR3 is 15 residues long. Germline V gene sequence: CDR1 SGHRS, CDR2 YFSETQ. The CDR3 region is CASSLVEQGVKGHYF. The CDR3 nucleotides read TGCGCCAGCAGCTTGGTAGAACAGGGGGTTAAGGGGCATTACTTC. The whole variable domain, remainder taken from reference TRBV5-1 and TRBJ2-7, is KAGVTQTPRYLIKTRGQQVTLSCSPISGHRSVSWYQQTPGQGLQFLFEYFSETQRNKGNFPGRFSGRQFSNSRSEMNVSTLELGDSALYLCASSLVEQGVKGHYFGPGTRLTVT.

The J gene is TRBJ2-7, the V gene TRBV28, with D perhaps matching TRBD1 (6 bases). This CDR3 is built from 13 residues. CDR1 and CDR2 from the germline V gene are MDHEN and SYDVKM. V was shortened by 7 bases and J by 6 bases, with 16 bases between the two germline ends. CDR3 in amino acids: CASILGHTSEQYF. The CDR3 DNA reads TGTGCCAGCATCCTGGGACACACTAGCGAGCAGTACTTC.

Concerning this clonotype: At one end, the junction sequence differs from germline, possibly due to a read error. This chain links TRBV24-1 with TRBJ1-1, with D possibly TRBD1 on 5 matching bases. Germline CDR1 is KGHDR and CDR2 is SFDVKD. The CDR3 is 13 amino acids. Here the CDR3 reads CDTTTQGGTEAFF. The CDR3 nucleotides are TGTGACACCACTACCCAGGGAGGGACTGAAGCTTTCTTT.

The chain combines TRBV27 with TRBJ1-6; possible D gene TRBD1, 6 bases. Germline V gives CDR1 MNHEY, CDR2 SMNVEV (reference sequence). The V gene lost 6 bases and the J gene lost 7 bases, with 25 bases spanning the gap. The CDR3 length is 18 residues. Here the CDR3 reads CASSPMGWAGVLNSPLHF. Here the CDR3 DNA reads TGTGCCAGCAGCCCAATGGGGTGGGCAGGGGTCTTGAATTCACCCCTCCACTTT.

A note on this clonotype: The junction and the germline gene differ at one end; a read error may be behind it. The chain is built from TRBV12-3 or TRBV12-4 and TRBJ1-1; D gene ambiguous. The CDR3 loop spans 13 amino acids. The CDR3: CASSLEVNTEAFF. CDR3 in DNA: TGTGCCAGCAGCTTAGAAGTAAACACTGAAGCTTTCTTT.

This clonotype was found once. This chain links TRBV12-3 or TRBV12-4 with TRBJ2-7; TRBD1 might be the D (6 bases). V was shortened by 4 bases and J by 3 bases, with 25 bases between the two germline ends. The CDR3 extends over 18 amino acids. The CDR3 loop is CASSSSTGKRSEFYEQYF. CDR3 coding DNA: TGTGCCAGCAGTTCATCAACAGGGAAAAGGAGTGAGTTCTACGAGCAGTACTTC.

The V and J genes are TRBV20-1 and TRBJ2-7; D remains unclear. This CDR3 has 12 residues. V lost 4 bases to trimming and J lost 7 bases, with 14 bases between them. The germline CDR1 and CDR2 sequences are DFQATT and SNEGSKA (reference sequence). The DNA of the CDR3 is TGCAGTGCTAAACTATCTGGTAGGGAGCAGTACTTC. It encodes CSAKLSGREQYF.

There are a few counts of this clonotype. The CDR3 DNA reads TGCAGTGCTAGGAAACTTGGGAGCGGGGGTTGGAGCCCCATGGGCTACGAGCAGTACTTC. Its protein product is CSARKLGSGGWSPMGYEQYF. V and J are TRBV20-1 and TRBJ2-7; 8 bases line up with TRBD2. Germline loops: CDR1 DFQATT, CDR2 SNEGSKA (reference sequence). Trimming at V came to 3 bases and at J to 3 bases, leaving 25 bases not matched to a gene. The length of the CDR3 is 20 residues.

In its sample, this clonotype is medium-sized. The V gene is TRBV12-3 or TRBV12-4, the J gene TRBJ2-3; D is possibly TRBD2 (5 bases). V was cut by 2 bases and J by 3 bases, with 9 bases left in between. The CDR3 extends over 14 amino acids. The CDR3, as DNA: TGTGCCAGCAGTTTACGGGGAACGACAGATACGCAGTATTTT. Encoded protein: CASSLRGTTDTQYF.

The J gene is TRBJ1-2, the V gene TRBV6-1, with TRBD1 matching over 8 bases. Germline CDR1 MNHNS, CDR2 SASEGT. With 4 bases clipped from V and 3 bases from J, the junction kept 7 bases outside the gene matches. The CDR3 sequence is 15 residues long. CDR3 in amino acids: CASSGPRGLDYGYTF. For the CDR3, the DNA is TGTGCCAGCAGTGGACCCAGGGGGCTTGACTATGGCTACACCTTC.